Following are 25 T cell receptor beta chains from one sample sequenced in a study of OX40 agonist ivuxolimab in advanced cancers. Generated by immunoSEQ multiplex PCR, the TCRdb table keeps only in-frame clones and is missing some. The sample shows 65,000 to 80,000 clones, approximately 80% of them seen only once. Sequenced here: CD4+ or CD8+ T cells sorted from blood, sampled in a trial of the OX40 agonist ivuxolimab. These receptors all stem from an adult with an advanced solid tumor such as melanoma, head and neck, liver or kidney cancer.

The CDR3 spells CASSSGTASGDNYGYTF. Written as DNA, the CDR3 is TGTGCCAGCAGTTCCGGGACAGCCTCAGGAGATAACTATGGCTACACCTTC. The V gene is TRBV28, the J gene TRBJ1-2; TRBD1 aligns across 7 bases. The CDR3 has 17 residues. Trimming cost V 4 bases and J 1 base; bases outside gene matches: 12. Per the germline V gene, CDR1 is MDHEN and CDR2 is SYDVKM.

The chain employs TRBV7-2 and TRBJ2-7, with D possibly being TRBD2 (6 bases). V was cut by 0 bases and J by 7 bases, with 16 bases left in between. The length of the CDR3 is 15 residues. The germline V gene has CDR1 SGHTA and CDR2 FQGNSA. Here the CDR3 DNA reads TGTGCCAGCAGCTTAGCTGGGGGACTTGCTTGGGAGCAGTACTTC. This sequence encodes CASSLAGGLAWEQYF.

V is TRBV7-8 and J is TRBJ2-2, with D possibly TRBD2 on 6 matching bases. The CDR3 runs to 16 residues. V was trimmed by 6 bases and J by 0 bases, leaving 14 bases between them. CDR1 is SGHVS and CDR2 is FQNEAQ in the germline V gene. The CDR3 sequence: CASRRRREANTGELFF. The CDR3, as DNA: TGTGCCAGCAGGAGACGGCGGGAAGCGAACACCGGGGAGCTGTTTTTT.

The genes are TRBV28 and TRBJ1-1; D is possibly TRBD1 (5 bases). Looked up from germline, CDR1 is MDHEN and CDR2 is SYDVKM. V was trimmed by 3 bases and J by 10 bases, leaving 9 bases between them. The CDR3 runs to 11 residues. The CDR3 sequence: CASSFEGLAFF. CDR3 in DNA: TGTGCCAGCAGTTTCGAGGGGTTAGCTTTCTTT.

V gene TRBV23-1 combines with J gene TRBJ2-3, with D possibly called TRBD1 or TRBD2 (5 bases each). TRBV23-1 is an ORF, and what it does is uncertain. Deletions cut 4 bases from V and 0 bases from J, with 14 bases between. There are 16 residues in the CDR3. CDR3 nucleotides: TGCGCCAGCAGTCGGGACCCCCTTGCTAGCACAGATACGCAGTATTTT. Residues: CASSRDPLASTDTQYF.

CDR3 DNA: TGTGCCAGCAGCCGACTAGCGGGTTACCAGAACAATGAGCAGTTCTTC. It translates to CASSRLAGYQNNEQFF. The chain joins TRBV7-6 to TRBJ2-1, with 10 positions matching TRBD2. This CDR3 is 16 amino acids long. Unmatched junction bases numbered 9, after V lost 5 bases and J lost 5 bases. The germline V gene has CDR1 SGHVS and CDR2 FNYEAQ.

The chain carries TRBV19 and TRBJ1-2; TRBD1 is a possible D gene (5 bases). From germline, CDR1 is LNHDA and CDR2 SQIVND (reference sequence). The CDR3 covers 11 residues. V dropped 6 bases and J dropped 7 bases, with 9 bases sitting between them. The chain's CDR3 is CASSQGGGYTF. For the CDR3, the DNA is TGTGCCAGTAGCCAGGGTGGTGGCTACACCTTC. Full variable domain (missing parts from reference TRBV19 and TRBJ1-2): DGGITQSPKYLFRKEGQNVTLSCEQNLNHDAMYWYRQDPGQGLRLIYYSQIVNDFQKGDIAEGYSVSREKKESFPLTVTSAQKNPTAFYLCASSQGGGYTFGSGTRLTVV.

V and J are TRBV9 and TRBJ2-1; 11 nucleotides line up with TRBD2. V shed 4 bases, J shed 9 bases, and the junction held 9 bases outside the gene matches. This CDR3 spans 15 amino acids. The V gene's germline CDR1 is SGDLS and CDR2 YYNGEE. For the CDR3, the DNA is TGTGCCAGCAGCTTAACTAGCGGGAGATTTAGTGAGCAGTTCTTC. Encoded protein: CASSLTSGRFSEQFF. Variable domain in full (rest from reference TRBV9 and TRBJ2-1): DSGVTQTPKHLITATGQRVTLRCSPRSGDLSVYWYQQSLDQGLQFLIQYYNGEERAKGNILERFSAQQFPDLHSELNLSSLELGDSALYFCASSLTSGRFSEQFFGPGTRLTVL.

The rearrangement joins TRBV7-2 to TRBJ1-1; D ambiguous. Trimming left V 2 bases short and J 1 base short, with 11 bases between. The CDR3 is 15 amino acids. Germline V CDR1 and CDR2: SGHTA, FQGNSA. The CDR3 is CASSLSGTQNTEAFF. The CDR3 region has the DNA TGTGCCAGCAGCTTAAGCGGCACCCAGAACACTGAAGCTTTCTTT.

The V and J genes are TRBV7-2 and TRBJ2-7; D remains unclear. Germline V CDR1 and CDR2: SGHTA, FQGNSA. The CDR3 runs 13 residues. Trimming cost V 4 bases and J 3 bases, with 10 bases left between them. The CDR3 protein is CASSSNPNYEQYF. The CDR3 DNA reads TGTGCCAGCAGCTCCAATCCCAACTACGAGCAGTACTTC.

The chain uses TRBV9 and TRBJ2-3; D unclear. The CDR3 spans 13 residues. Trimming took off 3 bases at V and 6 bases at J, with 11 bases between the two ends. Germline CDR1 and CDR2: SGDLS and YYNGEE. This chain's CDR3 is CASSAGNVDTQYF. The CDR3 DNA reads TGTGCCAGCAGCGCAGGAAATGTTGATACGCAGTATTTT.

The chain carries TRBV25-1 and TRBJ1-2; D is ambiguous. The length of the CDR3 is 13 residues. Between the trimmed V and J ends, which lost 5 bases and 5 bases, there was a span of 12 bases. Germline CDR1 reads MGHDK; CDR2 reads SYGVNS. CDR3 loop: CASSLTAEYGYTF. As DNA, the CDR3 is TGTGCCAGCAGTCTAACAGCAGAATATGGCTACACCTTC.

The chain carries TRBV27 and TRBJ2-1; TRBD2 aligns across 9 bases. Germline CDR1 is MNHEY and CDR2 is SMNVEV (reference sequence). CDR3 length equals 15 residues. V shed 2 bases and J 3 bases; nucleotides not matched to a gene: 2. In DNA form, the CDR3 reads TGTGCCAGCAGTTTACGAGCGGGGGGCTACAATGAGCAGTTCTTC. Translating gives CASSLRAGGYNEQFF.

The rearrangement links TRBV23-1 to TRBJ2-1; 7 nucleotides align to TRBD2. TRBV23-1 is annotated as an ORF whose role is uncertain. The CDR3 contains 14 residues. J lost 8 bases, V lost 7 bases, and 11 bases had no gene match. CDR3 sequence reads: CASIGGGRLDEQFF. The CDR3 DNA follows: TGCGCCAGCATTGGGGGGGGGAGACTCGATGAGCAGTTCTTC.

The gene calls are TRBV7-8 and TRBJ2-3, with 12 bases matching TRBD2. CDR1 is SGHVS, CDR2 FQNEAQ, per germline. There are 17 residues in the CDR3. Trimming at V came to 4 bases and at J to 2 bases, leaving 7 bases not matched to a gene. Here the CDR3 DNA reads TGTGCCAGCAGCTCCCCCCTAGCGGGAGGGTCCACAGATACGCAGTATTTT. Protein product: CASSSPLAGGSTDTQYF.

The rearrangement uses TRBV19 and TRBJ2-3; D may be TRBD1 (6 bases). There are 14 residues in the CDR3. Germline V gives CDR1 LNHDA, CDR2 SQIVND (reference sequence). Between the trimmed V and J ends, which lost 6 bases and 2 bases, there was a span of 12 bases. CDR3 residues: CASRETGITDTQYF. The CDR3 coding sequence is TGTGCCAGTAGGGAGACAGGTATCACAGATACGCAGTATTTT.

As for this clone: Other DNA sequences within the sample encode an identical CDR3. The chain is built from TRBV7-2 and TRBJ2-7; D might be TRBD2 (7 bases). Germline CDR1 is SGHTA and CDR2 is FQGNSA. The CDR3 has 14 residues. V gave up 3 bases and J gave up 2 bases, with 11 bases separating them. Written as DNA, the CDR3 is TGTGCCAGCAGCTTGGGAGGGGGTACCTACGAGCAGTACTTC. Translated: CASSLGGGTYEQYF.

There are a few counts of this clone. This chain uses TRBV5-1 with TRBJ1-3; D not certain. Trimming removed 6 bases at V and 7 bases at J, with 11 bases between. The CDR3 sequence is 12 residues long. Germline CDR1 is SGHRS and CDR2 is YFSETQ. The CDR3 DNA is TGCGCCAGCACCTGGGATGGGAACACCATATATTTT. Translation: CASTWDGNTIYF.

V usage is TRBV4-3 and J usage is TRBJ1-1; D is ambiguous. The germline V gene encodes CDR1 LGHNA and CDR2 YSLEER. The CDR3 sequence is 13 residues long. V lost 2 bases and J lost 10, with 14 bases in between. In DNA form, the CDR3 reads TGCGCCAGCAGCCAACGAGTAGAGATGCGAGCTTTCTTT. This encodes CASSQRVEMRAFF.

This sequence joins TRBV30 and TRBJ1-4; D gene uncertain. Germline V lookup: CDR1 GTSNPN, CDR2 SVGIG (reference sequence). CDR3 length equals 13 residues. The germline V and J ends were trimmed by 0 bases and 7 bases, with 9 bases remaining between them. The CDR3 region has the DNA TGTGCCTGGAGTGTGCGGGCGGGTGAAAAACTGTTTTTT. Residues: CAWSVRAGEKLFF. The whole variable domain, remainder taken from reference TRBV30 and TRBJ1-4, is SQTIHQWPATLVQPVGSPLSLECTVEGTSNPNLYWYRQAAGRGLQLLFYSVGIGQISSEVPQNLSASRPQDRQFILSSKKLLLSDSGFYLCAWSVRAGEKLFFGSGTQLSVL.

The chain uses TRBV5-1 and TRBJ2-3; either TRBD1 or TRBD2 may supply D (7 bases each). Germline loops: CDR1 SGHRS, CDR2 YFSETQ. V was cut by 4 bases and J by 4 bases, with 19 bases left in between. There are 16 residues in the CDR3. The CDR3 region has the DNA TGCGCCAGCAGCCAAAGACAGGGAGGGGTTTCAGATACGCAGTATTTT. It is translated as CASSQRQGGVSDTQYF.

The genes are TRBV4-3 and TRBJ1-2; 8 bases fit TRBD1. CDR3 length: 15 residues. With V trimmed by 3 bases and J by 6 bases, 9 bases remained unmatched. Germline loops: CDR1 LGHNA, CDR2 YSLEER. This CDR3 reads CASSQGLDREDGYTF. CDR3 nucleotides: TGCGCCAGCAGCCAGGGTTTGGACAGGGAGGATGGCTACACCTTC.

The chain combines TRBV4-1 with TRBJ1-2, with a possible D match to TRBD1 (5 bases). The CDR3 runs to 19 residues. Trimming removed 2 bases from V and 6 bases from J, with 28 bases in between. The germline V gene has CDR1 MGHRA and CDR2 YSYEKL. The CDR3 here is CASSQPRLGGMKRYDGYTF. The CDR3 DNA reads as TGCGCCAGCAGCCAACCCCGGCTGGGGGGGATGAAGAGGTATGATGGCTACACCTTC.

This clone was recorded a few times. The CDR3 reads CASSLGRGQQPQHF. The CDR3 nucleotides read TGTGCCAGCAGCTTAGGCAGGGGGCAGCAGCCCCAGCATTTT. This rearrangement joins TRBV7-2 to TRBJ1-5, with 8 positions matching TRBD1. This CDR3 contains 14 residues. The V segment lost 1 base and the J segment 7 bases; nucleotides outside the gene matches: 3. CDR1 SGHTA and CDR2 FQGNSA come from the germline V gene.

This chain connects TRBV7-8 to TRBJ2-2, with D tentatively TRBD2 (6 bases). The V gene's germline CDR1 is SGHVS and CDR2 FQNEAQ. Trimming pared 2 bases from V and 9 bases from J, leaving 16 bases between. The CDR3 is 15 residues long. The CDR3 reads CASSLKIGTVRELFF. In DNA form, the CDR3 reads TGTGCCAGCAGCTTAAAAATAGGGACTGTGAGGGAGCTGTTTTTT.